A selection of T cell receptor beta chains follows, all from one sample in a study of T cell responses to AZD1222 COVID-19 vaccine. TCRdb's table, derived via immunoSEQ multiplex PCR, lists solely in-frame clones and lacks some. This table holds more than 95,000 clones, approximately 90% found once. The sample in question was peripheral blood, obtained on day 0 of MenACWY control vaccination. The receptors originated from an adult in good health. Each CDR3 is given with its conserved first and last residue. D genes are given only for firm matches. For some rows the clone size is stated as once, few or many, or as a class when expanded; others skip it.

>-|TRBV10-3|TRBJ1-2|TRBD1
CAISRRDSRGNSNYGYTF
TGTGCCATCAGTCGCCGGGACAGCCGAGGGAACTCAAACTATGGCTACACCTTC
>-|TRBV30|TRBJ1-2|-
CAWTRNYGYTF
TGTGCCTGGACAAGAAACTATGGCTACACCTTC
>-|TRBV12-3/TRBV12-4|TRBJ2-1|-
CASRNRRYNEQFF
TGTGCCAGCAGAAACAGGCGTTACAATGAGCAGTTCTTC
>-|TRBV7-2|TRBJ2-1|-
CASSTGLEKQFF
TGTGCCAGCAGCACGGGCCTAGAGAAGCAGTTCTTC
>-|TRBV5-6|TRBJ1-1|-
CASSLVLRRRIGTEAFF
TGTGCCAGCAGCTTGGTTTTGAGGCGCAGGATCGGCACTGAAGCTTTCTTT
>once|TRBV7-3|TRBJ1-1|-
CASSLTGSTEAFF
TGTGCCAGCAGCTTGACGGGCTCCACTGAAGCTTTCTTT
>-|TRBV18|TRBJ1-3|TRBD1
CASSAGTVSGNTIYF
TGTGCCAGCTCAGCAGGGACAGTCTCTGGAAACACCATATATTTT
>few|TRBV30|TRBJ1-2|TRBD1
CAWSNSAGGGTF
TGTGCCTGGAGTAATTCGGCAGGGGGAGGCACCTTC
>-|TRBV5-8|TRBJ2-4|TRBD2
CASSFRAGIAKNIQYF
TGTGCCAGCAGCTTTCGAGCGGGGATAGCCAAAAACATTCAGTACTTC
>-|TRBV27|TRBJ2-3|-
CASSGGRNTDTQYF
TGTGCCAGCAGCGGTGGTCGTAACACAGATACGCAGTATTTT
>-|TRBV12-3/TRBV12-4|TRBJ1-4|-
CASSSQGDEKLFF
TGTGCCAGCAGTTCACAGGGTGATGAAAAACTGTTTTTT
>-|TRBV7-3|TRBJ2-3|TRBD2
CASSIGTSRSTDTQYF
TGTGCCAGCAGCATAGGGACTAGCCGGAGCACAGATACGCAGTATTTT
>-|TRBV4-2|TRBJ2-7|-
CASSQVPGIYYEQYF
TGTGCCAGCAGCCAAGTACCCGGGATCTACTACGAGCAGTACTTC
>-|TRBV2|TRBJ2-7|-
CASRPGRVPYEQYF
TGTGCCAGCAGACCCGGACGGGTTCCCTACGAGCAGTACTTC
>-|TRBV7-9|TRBJ2-5|-
CASSPEDGAETQYF
TGTGCCAGCAGCCCGGAAGACGGGGCAGAGACCCAGTACTTC
>-|TRBV4-2|TRBJ2-3|TRBD2
CASSQELAGQRQDTQYF
TGTGCCAGCAGCCAGGAACTAGCGGGCCAGAGGCAAGATACGCAGTATTTT